The TCR beta chain described here comes from a study of cytomegalovirus exposure and HLA in healthy donors. Across the whole study: Unique TCR beta sequences numbering 95 million to 130 million came from 150 million to 200 million T cells in an earlier analysis.

CDR1 and CDR2 (germline): SGHVS, FQNEAQ. Trimming cost V 4 bases and J 7 bases; bases outside gene matches: 7. The CDR3 covers 14 residues. Study results and caveats: In a later analysis, TCR beta V- and J-gene trimming showed a link to a missense DCLRE1C variant. Per a prior analysis, the majority of TCR beta V segments were productive roughly 90% or roughly 30% of the time.

Of note for this clone: Its antigen is still unknown.

Amplification used 60 Vbeta primers and 13 Jbeta primers. Only in-frame clones appear in the TCRdb table, and some are missing; sequencing was by immunoSEQ multiplex PCR. In the table there are about 210,000 clones, about three quarters of which are singletons. The chain combines TRBV7-8 with TRBJ2-1; TRBD2 matches 7 bases. The source of this sequence is a male donor in good health and CMV-seronegative. Sequencing was carried out using PBMCs. The CDR3: CASSSRLARNEQFF. In DNA, the CDR3 is TGTGCCAGCAGCTCCCGACTAGCACGGAATGAGCAGTTCTTC.